The 20 T cell receptor beta chains below come from one sample, sequenced in a study of tumor and adjacent non-tumor tissue in lung cancer. RNA was extracted from bulk tissue without any cell sorting. This non-tumor lung sample came from over 3 cm beyond the tumor edge. A modified ARM-PCR protocol with three rounds of nested PCR amplified TCRbeta. TCRdb itself ran the multiplex PCR reads through MiXCR, one entry per CDR3 protein. The top ten clones hold over 15% of a sample with about 110,000 distinct CDR3 sequences, around 57% of them seen once. The specimen sequenced was distant non-tumor lung tissue. These receptors all come from a man in his fifties or sixties with non-small cell lung cancer.

About this clonotype: Compared with germline, one end of the junction differs, possibly owing to a read error. The CDR3 DNA reads TGTGCCAGCAGCCAAGGACTAGCGGGGGGAGCAGATACGCAGTATTTT. Encoded protein: CASSQGLAGGADTQYF. V is TRBV4-1 and J is TRBJ2-3; 14 nucleotides match TRBD2. CDR1 and CDR2 from the germline V gene are MGHRA and YSYEKL. The CDR3 consists of 16 residues.

About this clonotype: Lacking the conserved final phenylalanine or tryptophan, this CDR3 likely reflects a read error. This chain joins TRBV11-3 and TRBJ2-1, with 9 bases matching TRBD2. With 8 bases clipped from V and 7 bases from J, the junction kept 9 bases outside the gene matches. The CDR3 spans 14 residues. Germline V CDR1 and CDR2: SGHNT, YENEEA. As DNA, the CDR3 is TGTGCCAGCGGCTGGGAAGGACTAGCGAATGAGCAGTTCCAC. This gives the protein CASGWEGLANEQFH.

A note on this clonotype: One end of the junction is discordant with germline, which a read error may explain. The chain recombines TRBV20-1 with TRBJ1-2, with D tentatively TRBD1 (5 bases). The germline V gene encodes CDR1 DFQATT and CDR2 SNEGSKA (reference sequence). The CDR3 totals 13 residues. This CDR3 is CSAPQGKNYDYTF. In nucleotides, the CDR3 is TGCAGTGCCCCCCAGGGAAAGAACTATGACTACACCTTC.

About this clonotype itself: At one of its ends the junction is not consistent with the germline gene, which may arise from a read error. V is TRBV4-1 and J is TRBJ2-1; D is uncertain. Germline CDR1 reads MGHRA; CDR2 reads YSYEKL. CDR3 length: 18 residues. CDR3 loop: CASSQAASISVSYDEQFF. In DNA, the CDR3 is TGCGCTAGCAGCCAAGCCGCATCCATTTCCGTATCCTACGATGAGCAGTTCTTC.

There are a few counts of this clonotype. At one end, the junction sequence differs from germline, possibly due to a read error. This chain joins TRBV6-1 and TRBJ2-2; D is ambiguous. There are 14 residues in the CDR3. The germline V gene encodes CDR1 MNHNS and CDR2 SASEGT. CDR3 DNA sequence: TGTGCCAGCAGTGGTGGAGTGAACACCCGGGAGCTGTTTTTT. Its protein product is CASSGGVNTRELFF.

In its sample, this clonotype was seen once. At one end the junction does not follow the germline gene, possibly because of a read error. This chain links TRBV28 with TRBJ1-5; the D gene is possibly TRBD1 (6 bases). Germline V gene lookup returns CDR1 MDHEN and CDR2 SYDVKM. This CDR3 spans 14 amino acids. CDR3 nucleotides: TGTGTCAGCAGTCCCGGCGGGGACAATCATCCCCAGCATTTT. It encodes CVSSPGGDNHPQHF.

This clonotype was recorded many times. The rearrangement links TRBV12-3 or TRBV12-4 to TRBJ2-5; 9 positions agree with TRBD2. Germline trimming cut 7 bases from V and 4 bases from J; bases unmatched to any gene: 10. The CDR3 contains 15 residues. The CDR3 protein is CASTSTSGLGETQYF. In DNA, the CDR3 is TGTGCCAGCACCTCGACTAGCGGATTAGGAGAGACCCAGTACTTC.

Here the CDR3 DNA reads TGTGCCACCAGTGATTTCTATGGCTACACCTTC. Translation: CATSDFYGYTF. The V and J genes are TRBV24-1 and TRBJ1-2; D remains ambiguous. The CDR3 sequence is 11 residues long. Trimming cost V 1 base and J 4 bases, with 0 bases left between them. The germline gives CDR1 KGHDR, CDR2 SFDVKD.

Note on this clonotype: Mismatch with germline at one junction end may stem from a read error. The chain couples TRBV11-2 to TRBJ2-3; D uncertain. Germline V gene sequence: CDR1 SGHAT, CDR2 FQNNGV. The CDR3 runs to 11 residues. The CDR3 DNA follows: TGTGCCAGCAAAGTGGCAGATATGCAGTATTTT. This gives the protein CASKVADMQYF.

Comments on this clonotype: At one end, the junction sequence differs from germline, possibly due to a read error. The chain uses TRBV10-3 and TRBJ1-2; 8 nucleotides match TRBD1. The germline gives CDR1 ENHRY, CDR2 SYGVKD. CDR3 length: 13 residues. The chain's CDR3 is CAISDRGYRGYTF. CDR3 in DNA: TGCGCCATCAGTGACAGGGGTTACCGTGGCTACACCTTC.

This clonotype rates as medium-sized (0.01 to 0.1%). In DNA, the CDR3 is TGCAGCGTTGAAGGTTCCCATACCTCCTACAATGAGCAGTTCTTC. Amino acid sequence: CSVEGSHTSYNEQFF. This chain connects TRBV29-1 to TRBJ2-1; no firm D call. V lost 1 base, J lost 0 bases, and 10 bases lay in between. The CDR3 totals 15 residues. From germline, CDR1 is SQVTM and CDR2 ANQGSEA.

This clonotype has at least ten counts. CDR3 DNA sequence: TGTGCCAGCAGCTTAGACAGATCGTATGGCTACACCTTC. It codes for CASSLDRSYGYTF. The rearrangement links TRBV13 to TRBJ1-2; D is uncertain. The CDR3 consists of 13 residues. The germline V gene encodes CDR1 PRHDT and CDR2 FYEKMQ (reference sequence). The ends were cut back, 1 base at V and 5 bases at J, with 8 bases in the middle.

Remarks on this clonotype: The junction departs from the called germline gene at one end, perhaps through a read error. This chain connects TRBV28 to TRBJ2-2, with D perhaps TRBD2 (6 bases). This CDR3 has 14 amino acids. Germline V gene data show CDR1 as MDHEN and CDR2 as SYDVKM. This CDR3 is CTSTPAGPTGELFF. In DNA, the CDR3 is TGTACCAGCACTCCAGCGGGTCCCACCGGGGAGTTGTTTTTT. The full variable domain, completed using reference TRBV28 and TRBJ2-2, is DVKVTQSSRYLVKRTGEKVFLECVQDMDHENMFWYRQDPGLGLRLIYFSYDVKMKEKGDIPEGYSVSREKKERFSLILESASTNQTSMYLCTSTPAGPTGELFFGEGSRLTVL.

For this clonotype: Compared with germline, one end of the junction differs, possibly owing to a read error. J is TRBJ1-5 and V is TRBV4-3; maybe TRBD1 (5 bases). Per the germline V gene, CDR1 is LGHNA and CDR2 is YSLEER. The CDR3 is 16 amino acids. CDR3 residues: CASSQGWGGWVKPQRF. The CDR3, as DNA: TGCGCCAGCAGCCAAGGTTGGGGGGGGTGGGTGAAACCCCAGCGTTTT.

This clonotype was counted between two and nine times. This could be a read error, since a much larger clone is one nucleotide away. The chain uses TRBV11-2 and TRBJ2-3; D not resolved. This CDR3 has 16 amino acids. From germline, CDR1 is SGHAT and CDR2 FQNNGV. The CDR3 loop is CDSSSQPPSSTDTQYF. The CDR3 DNA reads as TGTGACAGCAGCTCACAACCCCCCAGTAGCACAGATACGCAGTATTTT.

This clonotype was counted a few times. The chain couples TRBV2 to TRBJ1-4; D gene uncertain. The germline gives CDR1 SNHLY, CDR2 FYNNEI. This CDR3 spans 14 amino acids. V shed 4 bases and J shed 5 bases, with 11 bases lying between them. As DNA, the CDR3 is TGTGCCAGCAGTGCAAGAGGGAAGAATGAAAAACTGTTTTTT. Residues: CASSARGKNEKLFF.

This clonotype has ten or more counts. The chain combines TRBV19 with TRBJ2-7; 9 bases line up with TRBD1. CDR1 and CDR2 from the germline V gene are LNHDA and SQIVND (reference sequence). The CDR3 runs 11 residues. V dropped 8 bases and J dropped 6; count of bases not matched to a gene: 2. The CDR3 loop is CASGTGSEQYF. The CDR3 DNA reads TGTGCCAGTGGGACAGGGTCCGAGCAGTACTTC.

Regarding this clonotype: Likely a read error: the CDR3 ends without its conserved phenylalanine or tryptophan. The chain uses TRBV11-3 and TRBJ2-6, with D perhaps TRBD1 (5 bases). The germline V and J ends were trimmed by 5 bases and 2 bases, with 10 bases remaining between them. Per germline, CDR1 SGHNT and CDR2 YENEEA. This CDR3 comprises 15 residues. The CDR3 DNA follows: TGTGCCAGCAGCCAACAGGCTCCTGGGGCCAACGTCCTGACTTTA. Its protein product is CASSQQAPGANVLTL.

This clonotype was detected many times. The J gene is TRBJ2-1, the V gene TRBV7-9; 10 nucleotides align to TRBD1. The trim removed 3 bases at V and 6 bases at J, leaving 8 bases unmatched. The V gene's germline CDR1 is SEHNR and CDR2 FQNEAQ (reference sequence). The CDR3 has 16 residues. In DNA, the CDR3 is TGTGCCAGCAGCTTTCGACAGGGGGCGCATAGCAATGAGCAGTTCTTC. It is translated as CASSFRQGAHSNEQFF.

This clonotype is a singleton in its sample. J is TRBJ2-2 and V is TRBV12-3 or TRBV12-4, with D possibly TRBD2 on 6 matching bases. V was pared by 6 bases and J by 4 bases, with 21 bases between. CDR3 size: 17 residues. The chain's CDR3 is CASRGGTRQESTGELFF. The CDR3 DNA reads TGTGCCAGCAGAGGAGGGACTCGCCAGGAGAGCACCGGGGAGCTGTTTTTT.